This record concerns one TCR beta chain sequence. No antigen is known for it. No base quality values were provided; no much bigger clone lies one nucleotide off. The data originate from a study of blood T cell repertoires in COVID-19 (dated by TCRdb to the early 2020s). Context from the whole study: Collaborator samples came from the United States, Italy and Spain and covered acute and convalescent phases of COVID-19. Where HLA class I and class II types were available, the types were taken from metadata supplied by the sample provider, not from assay-based typing. Deeply sampled blood TCRbeta repertoires from subjects exposed to, actively infected with, or recovered from COVID-19 were included in the dataset. Samples came from the ongoing ImmuneRACE study (first 160 participants) plus 1,254 subjects from 6 global collaborators. The sample metadata nearly always contained a de-identified subject ID, COVID-19 status, age in years and sex. The material from the prospective study consisted of cDNA or gDNA derived from T cells, B-cell-depleted T cells, or PBMCs. A freely available public database, intended as a resource for researchers studying the immune response to SARS-CoV-2, is where the repertoires were released. Broader findings and caveats from the paper: Clinical and demographic metadata were provided uncurated, with the amount varying by source and participant.

TCRbeta CDR3 regions were amplified from genomic DNA using the immunoSEQ Assay, a bias-controlled multiplex PCR. Turning to the authors' computational methods: The number of nucleated cells in each sample was estimated from the amplification of reference gene primers within the assay. Sequence reads were collapsed and filtered to measure the absolute abundance of every unique TCRbeta CDR3 rearrangement. For each sample, productive Simpson clonality was calculated as the square root of Simpson's diversity index over productive rearrangements. TCRdb limited this immuneACCESS table to in-frame rearrangements with V and J called. A share of clones is missing; checked studies link under half to unresolved V genes, and the rest is unexplained. That table gives V, J and clone size, and the DNA gave D and trimming. Counted in this sample were roughly 150,000 clones; roughly 84% of them appeared once. The ten most abundant clones make up 5.2% of the sample.

Based on the germline V gene, the CDR1 and CDR2 sequences are MGHRA and YSYEKL. From the cysteine through the phenylalanine, the CDR3 covers 16 amino acids. The DNA shown is the 48-base CDR3, in frame from base 1. The V end loses 1 base and the J end loses 0 bases, and a stretch of 10 bases separates them. Participants in the prospective study were aged roughly 18 to 100 years, lived in under 30 United States geographic areas, and enrolled through a virtual design. To assign participants to cohorts, the prospective study relied on clinical history that participants themselves reported in a screening survey and a study questionnaire. Exposed participants were defined as having been in contact with someone with a PCR-confirmed or clinician-diagnosed COVID-19 case within 2 weeks of study entry. In the prospective study, whole blood, serum and a nasopharyngeal or oropharyngeal swab were collected from each participant by mobile phlebotomists. Participants in the prospective study had the option to provide additional blood draws and questionnaires over a roughly 2-month period. Blood samples from the prospective study were shipped frozen or at room temperature prior to DNA extraction.

The rearranged chain carries TRBV4-1 and TRBJ1-3; no D gene call is confident. The sequencing sample was made of PBMCs or T cells enriched from blood (not recorded which). The clonotype originates from a man aged 70-80 years who had been exposed to COVID-19. Read as DNA, the sequence is TGCGCCAGCAGCCAAGCCGGGGTCAGCTCTGGAAACACCATATATTTT. This encodes CASSQAGVSSGNTIYF.